These 6 T cell receptor beta chains came from one sample sequenced in a study of blood T cell repertoires in COVID-19. Assay: immunoSEQ multiplex PCR; the TCRdb copy retains only in-frame clones and omits some. The repertoire holds about 250,000 clones, with 86% as singletons. Sequenced: PBMCs or T cells enriched from blood (not recorded which). Receptors were obtained from a man aged 18 to 30 who had recovered from COVID-19.

V and J are TRBV27 and TRBJ2-1; D ambiguous. The CDR3 extends over 16 amino acids. V gave up 2 bases and J gave up 0 bases, with 11 bases separating them. Per germline, CDR1 MNHEY and CDR2 SMNVEV (reference sequence). This chain's CDR3 is CASSLNGGASYNEQFF. The CDR3 bases are TGTGCCAGCAGTTTAAATGGCGGAGCCTCCTACAATGAGCAGTTCTTC.

This chain uses TRBV28 with TRBJ2-3; 7 bases line up with TRBD1. The germline CDR1 and CDR2 sequences are MDHEN and SYDVKM. The CDR3 consists of 18 residues. Unmatched junction bases numbered 15, after V lost 6 bases and J lost 0 bases. As DNA, the CDR3 is TGTGCCAGCAGCAATAGACAGGGATTGATCTCTAGCACAGATACGCAGTATTTT. Its protein is CASSNRQGLISSTDTQYF.

The J gene is TRBJ1-1, the V gene TRBV10-2; 11 bases line up with TRBD1. The ends lost 0 bases at V and 1 base at J; junction bases unmatched: 4. The CDR3 consists of 17 residues. Germline CDR1 WSHSY, CDR2 SAAADI. The CDR3 loop reads CASSESGQGARNTEAFF. In DNA, the CDR3 is TGCGCCAGCAGTGAGTCAGGACAGGGGGCTCGGAACACTGAAGCTTTCTTT.

The chain joins TRBV24-1 to TRBJ1-2; tentatively, D is TRBD1 (5 bases). Per the germline V gene, CDR1 is KGHDR and CDR2 is SFDVKD. The CDR3 has 16 amino acids. V lost 4 bases and J lost 10, with 24 bases in between. CDR3 DNA: TGTGCCACCAGTGACCGCTCCAACAACAACCCGGGGGTCTACACCTTC. This translates into CATSDRSNNNPGVYTF.

The V call is TRBV6-5, the J call TRBJ2-7; no definite D call. Germline assignment: CDR1 MNHEY and CDR2 SVGAGI. The CDR3 has 11 residues. Between the trimmed V and J ends, which lost 1 base and 6 bases, there was a span of 4 bases. The CDR3 loop reads CASSYYGEQYF. CDR3 nucleotides: TGTGCCAGCAGTTACTACGGCGAGCAGTACTTC.

Here the CDR3 DNA reads TGCGCCAGCAGTGAGGAGGGGGCGCCGTTGGTGGCCGAGCAGTACTTC. Protein sequence: CASSEEGAPLVAEQYF. V usage is TRBV10-2 and J usage is TRBJ2-7; 7 bases fit TRBD1. The V and J ends lost 2 bases and 6 bases, in that order; junction bases with no gene match: 13. The CDR3 totals 16 residues. Per germline, CDR1 WSHSY and CDR2 SAAADI.